Presented here are 16 T cell receptor beta chains from one specimen sequenced in a study of response to subunit inactivated influenza vaccine. Using its own MiXCR run on the RT-PCR reads, TCRdb lists one record per CDR3 protein. The profile shows roughly 180,000 distinct CDR3 sequences, about 10% of them singletons. This specimen was non-naive T cells sorted from PBMCs, taken on the day of vaccination. These TCRs come from a man aged 45-60 years who received an inactivated influenza vaccine.

This clonotype was detected only a few times. This rearrangement joins TRBV7-6 to TRBJ1-4; D is undetermined. Germline V gene data show CDR1 as SGHVS and CDR2 as FNYEAQ. V was pared by 1 base and J by 7 bases, with 13 bases between. The CDR3 is 15 amino acids. The CDR3 region is CASSLDNSLVEKLFF. The DNA of the CDR3 is TGTGCCAGCAGCTTAGATAACAGCTTGGTTGAAAAACTGTTTTTT. The full variable domain, in which reference TRBV7-6 and TRBJ1-4 provide the parts outside the CDR3, is GAGVSQSPRYKVTKRGQDVALRCDPISGHVSLYWYRQALGQGPEFLTYFNYEAQQDKSGLPNDRFSAERPEGSISTLTIQRTEQRDSAMYRCASSLDNSLVEKLFFGSGTQLSVL.

This clonotype was seen only a few times. The chain recombines TRBV28 with TRBJ1-3; D remains ambiguous. The CDR3 is 14 amino acids. CDR1 and CDR2 (germline): MDHEN, SYDVKM. The V end was cut by 9 bases, the J end by 4 bases, with 16 bases between. The CDR3 DNA is TGTGCCAGTAGTCCCTCACAAATGGGAAACACCATATATTTT. Its translation: CASSPSQMGNTIYF.

This clonotype was found a few times. This sequence joins TRBV6-2 or TRBV6-3 and TRBJ2-7, with D possibly being TRBD1 (6 bases). V shed 5 bases and J shed 4 bases, with 12 bases lying between them. CDR1 MNHEY and CDR2 SVGEGT come from the germline V gene. This CDR3 region has 13 residues. This chain's CDR3 is CASSPSDSYEQYF. CDR3 DNA: TGTGCCAGCAGTCCTTCGGACAGTTACGAGCAGTACTTC.

As concerns this clonotype: This clone may be a read error of a much larger clone one base away. This rearrangement joins TRBV4-1 to TRBJ2-2; no definite D call. CDR1 MGHRA and CDR2 YSYEKL come from the germline V gene. This CDR3 is 12 amino acids long. Deletions cut 2 bases from V and 7 bases from J, with 5 bases between. The CDR3, as DNA: TGCGCCAGCAGCCAATTTGGCGGGGAGCTGTTTTTT. Translation gives CASSQFGGELFF.

The table lists this clonotype with a few counts. This rearrangement joins TRBV7-2 to TRBJ2-7; TRBD2 agrees at 11 bases. The germline CDR1 and CDR2 sequences are SGHTA and FQGNSA. With V trimmed by 4 bases and J by 6 bases, 8 bases remained unmatched. CDR3 length: 15 amino acids. CDR3 DNA: TGTGCCAGCAGCTCAATAGCGGGAGGGGCCCGCGAGCAGTACTTC. It yields the protein CASSSIAGGAREQYF.

In its sample, this clonotype was seen a few times. The chain uses TRBV6-2 or TRBV6-3 and TRBJ2-7; D may be TRBD1 or TRBD2 (5 bases each). Germline CDR1 is MNHEY and CDR2 is SVGEGT. V shed 0 bases and J shed 2 bases, with 17 bases lying between them. The CDR3 is 17 amino acids. CDR3 sequence: CASSYSNFGTGAYEQYF. CDR3 coding DNA: TGTGCCAGCAGTTACTCGAATTTCGGGACGGGTGCCTACGAGCAGTACTTC.

This clonotype appeared many times. The V and J genes are TRBV11-2 and TRBJ2-7, with 8 bases fitting TRBD2. Germline values: CDR1 SGHAT, CDR2 FQNNGV. The CDR3 runs to 13 residues. The V segment lost 6 bases and the J segment 5 bases; nucleotides outside the gene matches: 6. The CDR3 sequence: CASRLPGGNEQYF. The CDR3 DNA follows: TGTGCCAGCAGACTCCCGGGGGGGAACGAGCAGTACTTC.

The CDR3 region is CASSSGTGANYGYTF. In DNA form, the CDR3 reads TGTGCCAGCAGCTCCGGGACAGGCGCTAACTATGGCTACACCTTC. The rearrangement links TRBV7-9 to TRBJ1-2; 8 bases align to TRBD1. This CDR3 is built from 15 residues. The germline V gene encodes CDR1 SEHNR and CDR2 FQNEAQ (reference sequence). V trimming: 4 bases; J trimming: 0 bases; junction bases outside the gene matches: 4.

This clonotype was recorded many times. The gene calls are TRBV30 and TRBJ2-7; 7 nucleotides agree with TRBD2. Germline V gene data show CDR1 as GTSNPN and CDR2 as SVGIG (reference sequence). The V and J ends lost 5 bases and 6 bases, in that order; junction bases with no gene match: 10. The CDR3 length is 13 residues. In DNA, the CDR3 is TGTGCCTGGGCCGGGACTATTTTCGGCGAGCAGTACTTC. Amino acid sequence: CAWAGTIFGEQYF. The full variable domain, in which reference TRBV30 and TRBJ2-7 provide the parts outside the CDR3, is SQTIHQWPATLVQPVGSPLSLECTVEGTSNPNLYWYRQAAGRGLQLLFYSVGIGQISSEVPQNLSASRPQDRQFILSSKKLLLSDSGFYLCAWAGTIFGEQYFGPGTRLTVT.

DNA for the CDR3: TGTGCCAGCTCCAGGGATAACGCCGGGGAGCTGTTTTTT. Protein sequence: CASSRDNAGELFF. The chain uses TRBV7-2 and TRBJ2-2, with a weak D call TRBD1 (5 bases). V lost 8 bases, J lost 6 bases, and 13 bases lay in between. CDR1 is SGHTA and CDR2 is FQGNSA in the germline V gene. The CDR3 is 13 amino acids.

In its sample, this clonotype is medium-sized. V is TRBV7-2 and J is TRBJ2-5; D ambiguous. CDR1 and CDR2 (germline): SGHTA, FQGNSA. V dropped 5 bases and J dropped 2 bases, with 3 bases sitting between them. The CDR3 is made up of 11 amino acids. Here the CDR3 reads CASSIQETQYF. In nucleotides, the CDR3 is TGTGCCAGCAGCATACAAGAGACCCAGTACTTC.

The J gene is TRBJ2-3, the V gene TRBV20-1; 8 bases fit TRBD1. The junction had 10 bases not matched to a gene; V was cut back by 1 base and J by 4 bases. Germline V gene lookup returns CDR1 DFQATT and CDR2 SNEGSKA (reference sequence). CDR3 length: 16 amino acids. This CDR3 reads CSARGLSGTGSDTQYF. CDR3 nucleotides: TGCAGTGCTAGAGGTCTGTCCGGGACAGGATCAGATACGCAGTATTTT.

The sample holds a few counts of this clonotype. This sequence joins TRBV9 and TRBJ2-2, with 7 bases fitting TRBD2. The V and J ends lost 0 bases and 7 bases, in that order; junction bases with no gene match: 6. Germline V CDR1 and CDR2: SGDLS, YYNGEE. The CDR3 is made up of 15 amino acids. The CDR3 bases are TGTGCCAGCAGCGTAGTCGCGGGAGCGAACGGGGAGCTGTTTTTT. Residues: CASSVVAGANGELFF.

In its sample, this clonotype was seen many times. The rearrangement joins TRBV5-6 to TRBJ2-6; 7 bases are a match to TRBD1. V dropped 6 bases and J dropped 4; count of bases not matched to a gene: 7. Germline CDR1 reads SGHDT; CDR2 reads YYEEEE. This CDR3 comprises 15 residues. The CDR3 here is CASTKTGTGANVLTF. The CDR3 region has the DNA TGTGCCAGCACCAAGACAGGGACCGGGGCCAACGTCCTGACTTTC. Using reference TRBV5-6 and TRBJ2-6 for the parts outside the CDR3, the full variable domain is DAGVTQSPTHLIKTRGQQVTLRCSPKSGHDTVSWYQQALGQGPQFIFQYYEEEERQRGNFPDRFSGHQFPNYSSELNVNALLLGDSALYLCASTKTGTGANVLTFGAGSRLTVL.

This clonotype was found many times. At one end, the junction sequence differs from germline, possibly due to a read error. The chain recombines TRBV7-7 with TRBJ2-1, with 8 bases aligning to TRBD1. CDR3 length equals 13 residues. The V gene's germline CDR1 is SSHAT and CDR2 FNYEAQ (reference sequence). CDR3 in amino acids: CASSSGGVNEQFF. The CDR3 region has the DNA TGTGCTAGCAGCTCAGGGGGCGTGAATGAGCAGTTCTTC.

The J gene is TRBJ1-5, the V gene TRBV5-1, with 9 bases matching TRBD1. With 3 bases clipped from V and 1 base from J, the junction kept 2 bases outside the gene matches. The CDR3 has 15 amino acids. Germline lookup yields CDR1 SGHRS and CDR2 YFSETQ. CDR3 sequence reads: CASSYRGLSNQPQHF. The CDR3 DNA reads as TGCGCCAGCAGCTACAGGGGGCTGAGCAATCAGCCCCAGCATTTT.